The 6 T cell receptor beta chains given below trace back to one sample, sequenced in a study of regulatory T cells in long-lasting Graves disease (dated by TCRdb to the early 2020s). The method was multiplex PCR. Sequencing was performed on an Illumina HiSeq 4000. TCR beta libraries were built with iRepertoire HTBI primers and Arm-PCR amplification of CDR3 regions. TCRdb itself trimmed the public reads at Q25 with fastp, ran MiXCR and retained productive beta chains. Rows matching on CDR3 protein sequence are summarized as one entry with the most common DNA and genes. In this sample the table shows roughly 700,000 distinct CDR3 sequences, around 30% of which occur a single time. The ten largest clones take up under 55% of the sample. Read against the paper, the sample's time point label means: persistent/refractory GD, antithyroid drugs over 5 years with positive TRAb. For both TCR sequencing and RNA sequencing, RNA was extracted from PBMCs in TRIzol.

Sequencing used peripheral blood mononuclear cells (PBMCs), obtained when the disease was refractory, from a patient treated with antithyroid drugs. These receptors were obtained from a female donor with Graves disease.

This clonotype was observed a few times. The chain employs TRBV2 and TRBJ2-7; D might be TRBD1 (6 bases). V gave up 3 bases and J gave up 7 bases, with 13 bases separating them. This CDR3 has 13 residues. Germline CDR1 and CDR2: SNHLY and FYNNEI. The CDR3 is CASSDYTGSEQYF. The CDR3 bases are TGTGCCAGCAGTGATTATACAGGGTCTGAGCAGTACTTC.

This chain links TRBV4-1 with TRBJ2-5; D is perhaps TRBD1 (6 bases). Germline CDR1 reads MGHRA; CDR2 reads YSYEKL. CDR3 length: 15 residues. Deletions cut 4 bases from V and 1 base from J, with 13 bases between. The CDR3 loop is CASSRGTDSQETQYF. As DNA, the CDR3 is TGCGCCAGCAGCCGGGGGACGGACAGCCAAGAGACCCAGTACTTC.

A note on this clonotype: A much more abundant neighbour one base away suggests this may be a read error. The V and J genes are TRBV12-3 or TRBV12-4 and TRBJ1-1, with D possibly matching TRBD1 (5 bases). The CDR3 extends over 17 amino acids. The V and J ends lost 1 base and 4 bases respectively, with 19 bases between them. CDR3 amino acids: CASSLDLGADWPTEAFF. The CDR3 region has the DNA TGTGCCAGCAGTTTAGACTTAGGGGCCGACTGGCCCACTGAAGCTTTCTTT.

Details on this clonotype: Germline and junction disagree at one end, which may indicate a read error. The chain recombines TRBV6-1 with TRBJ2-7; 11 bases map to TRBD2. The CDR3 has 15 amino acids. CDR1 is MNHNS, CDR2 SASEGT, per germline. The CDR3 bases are TGTGCCAGCACCTTTAGCGGGAGGGCTCCCTACGAGCAATACTTC. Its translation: CASTFSGRAPYEQYF.

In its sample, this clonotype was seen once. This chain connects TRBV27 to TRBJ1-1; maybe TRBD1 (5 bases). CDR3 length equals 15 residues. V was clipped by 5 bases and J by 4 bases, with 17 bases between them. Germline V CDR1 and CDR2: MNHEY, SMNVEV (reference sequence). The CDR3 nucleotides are TGTGCCAGCAGTCGGACACCCCAGTTTGGCACTGAAGCTTTCTTT. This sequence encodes CASSRTPQFGTEAFF.

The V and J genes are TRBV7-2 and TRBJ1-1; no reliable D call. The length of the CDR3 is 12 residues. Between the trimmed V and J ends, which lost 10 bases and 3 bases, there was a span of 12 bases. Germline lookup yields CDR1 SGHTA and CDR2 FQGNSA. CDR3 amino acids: CATEGGYTEAFF. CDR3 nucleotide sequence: TGTGCCACCGAGGGCGGATACACTGAAGCTTTCTTT.